The 10 T cell receptor beta chains in this list originate from one sample, sequenced in a study of blood T cell repertoires in COVID-19. TCRdb's table, derived via immunoSEQ multiplex PCR, lists solely in-frame clones and lacks some. The sample lists roughly 500,000 clones, 80% to 90% seen once, with around 7.9% in the top ten. The sample taken for sequencing was PBMCs or T cells enriched from blood (not recorded which). The receptors were gathered from a woman aged 55-69 years who had recovered from COVID-19.

A remark on this clone: Distinct nucleotide sequences in the sample also encode this CDR3. This chain links TRBV5-1 with TRBJ2-7, with 8 bases that match TRBD1. Germline values: CDR1 SGHRS, CDR2 YFSETQ. The CDR3 runs to 14 residues. The V and J ends lost 4 bases and 0 bases, in that order; junction bases with no gene match: 3. The CDR3 protein is CASSPGTGSYEQYF. CDR3 sequence (DNA): TGCGCCAGCAGCCCGGGGACAGGCTCCTACGAGCAGTACTTC.

J is TRBJ1-5 and V is TRBV30; D perhaps matches TRBD1 (6 bases). This CDR3 spans 13 amino acids. V was shortened by 1 base and J by 4 bases, with 8 bases between the two germline ends. Looked up from germline, CDR1 is GTSNPN and CDR2 is SVGIG (reference sequence). The CDR3 DNA follows: TGTGCCTGGAGTGCACAGGGTAATCAGCCCCAGCATTTT. This encodes CAWSAQGNQPQHF.

This sequence joins TRBV25-1 and TRBJ2-2; 7 bases line up with TRBD1. Trimming took 8 bases from V and 6 from J; bases not matched to a gene: 9. The CDR3 consists of 14 residues. Looked up from germline, CDR1 is MGHDK and CDR2 is SYGVNS. CDR3 sequence: CASRNPQGSGELFF. CDR3 in DNA: TGTGCCAGCCGCAATCCACAGGGGTCCGGGGAGCTGTTTTTT.

The chain links TRBV27 to TRBJ1-5, with a possible D match to TRBD1 (5 bases). The CDR3 is made up of 15 amino acids. Germline CDR1 and CDR2: MNHEY and SMNVEV (reference sequence). V was trimmed by 6 bases and J by 2 bases, leaving 14 bases between them. This chain's CDR3 is CASSPIPQGNQPQHF. The CDR3 DNA reads TGTGCCAGCAGCCCTATCCCACAGGGCAATCAGCCCCAGCATTTT.

This clone was observed a few times. The J gene is TRBJ1-1, the V gene TRBV5-1; 10 nucleotides line up with TRBD1. Germline trimming cut 3 bases from V and 0 bases from J; bases unmatched to any gene: 14. The germline V gene has CDR1 SGHRS and CDR2 YFSETQ. The length of the CDR3 is 19 residues. CDR3 protein: CASSSTTTGTGVMNTEAFF. The CDR3 DNA reads TGCGCCAGCAGCTCCACGACTACCGGGACAGGGGTCATGAACACTGAAGCTTTCTTT.

This chain connects TRBV30 to TRBJ1-1, with TRBD1 identical over 9 bases. The CDR3 extends over 13 amino acids. The junction had 4 bases not matched to a gene; V was cut back by 5 bases and J by 3 bases. Per germline, CDR1 GTSNPN and CDR2 SVGIG (reference sequence). CDR3 sequence (DNA): TGTGCCTGGGGGGGACAGGGATACACTGAAGCTTTCTTT. Amino acid sequence: CAWGGQGYTEAFF. Complete variable domain (other parts from reference TRBV30 and TRBJ1-1): SQTIHQWPATLVQPVGSPLSLECTVEGTSNPNLYWYRQAAGRGLQLLFYSVGIGQISSEVPQNLSASRPQDRQFILSSKKLLLSDSGFYLCAWGGQGYTEAFFGQGTRLTVV.

This sequence joins TRBV11-3 and TRBJ2-1, with D perhaps matching TRBD1 (7 bases). The CDR3 is 15 amino acids. V was trimmed by 5 bases and J by 7 bases, leaving 18 bases between them. Germline V gene lookup returns CDR1 SGHNT and CDR2 YENEEA. The CDR3 sequence: CASSPEGALWNEQFF. CDR3 in DNA: TGTGCCAGCAGCCCGGAGGGGGCTCTTTGGAATGAGCAGTTCTTC.

The chain links TRBV28 to TRBJ1-3; D gene uncertain. Germline lookup yields CDR1 MDHEN and CDR2 SYDVKM. CDR3 size: 15 residues. Trimming took off 3 bases at V and 3 bases at J, with 12 bases between the two ends. CDR3 residues: CASSLEAFGGNTIYF. The CDR3 bases are TGTGCCAGCAGTTTGGAGGCTTTTGGTGGAAACACCATATATTTT. Full variable domain (outside the CDR3, taken from reference TRBV28 and TRBJ1-3): DVKVTQSSRYLVKRTGEKVFLECVQDMDHENMFWYRQDPGLGLRLIYFSYDVKMKEKGDIPEGYSVSREKKERFSLILESASTNQTSMYLCASSLEAFGGNTIYFGEGSWLTVV.

This clone was detected only a few times. The V and J genes are TRBV3-1 (or the pseudogene TRBV3-2) and TRBJ2-5, with no clear D. The germline V gene has CDR1 LGHDT and CDR2 YNNKEL (reference sequence). The ends were cut back, 6 bases at V and 4 bases at J, with 12 bases in the middle. CDR3 length equals 13 residues. The CDR3 loop reads CASSLQVSETQYF. DNA of the CDR3: TGTGCCAGCAGTCTTCAGGTTTCAGAGACCCAGTACTTC.

The chain recombines TRBV5-1 with TRBJ1-4; D is perhaps TRBD1 (5 bases). The CDR3 extends over 14 amino acids. CDR1 and CDR2 (germline): SGHRS, YFSETQ. V was clipped by 2 bases and J by 8 bases, with 13 bases between them. In nucleotides, the CDR3 is TGCGCCAGCAGCTTTGGAGGGGATGGGGAAAAACTGTTTTTT. This codes for CASSFGGDGEKLFF.